This T cell receptor beta chain was obtained from a study of OX40 agonist ivuxolimab in advanced cancers. About the research overall: Mean age 60 years, range 23 to 79; approximately 80% male. The study reported partial responses in three patients: one hepatocellular carcinoma, two cutaneous melanoma.

About this clone: The antigen is not known.

CDR3 length equals 14 residues. Study-wide results and limits: CD8+ T cells showed, on average, more clonal expansion than CD4+ cells. Some patients who did not respond also had low normalized T-cell clonal expansion.

Assay: immunoSEQ multiplex PCR; the TCRdb copy retains only in-frame clones and omits some. The sample consists of roughly 79,000 clones, 92% of them appearing once. The TCR comes from an adult with an advanced solid tumor such as melanoma, head and neck, liver or kidney cancer. The specimen comprised CD4+ or CD8+ T cells sorted from blood, sampled in a trial of the OX40 agonist ivuxolimab. This chain uses TRBV12-2 with TRBJ2-7. TRBV12-2 is listed as a pseudogene. The CDR3 is CASRLVWGMNEQYF. The CDR3 DNA reads TGTGCAAGTCGCTTAGTCTGGGGGATGAACGAGCAGTACTTC.